This paragraph covers one T cell receptor (beta chain) sequence. Its specificity is unknown. The record originates from a study of early T cells in non-severe SARS-CoV-2 infection. General study points: The VDJdb matching leaned toward anti-spike CD8 responses and overlooked private and CD4 specificities.

cDNA molecules, individually, were tagged with unique molecular identifiers. MiXCR, run by TCRdb on the 5' RACE reads, gives a single entry per CDR3 protein. The table lists 70,000 or so distinct CDR3 sequences, approximately 10% of them singletons. The CDR3 contains 16 residues. The germline V gene has CDR1 SGDLS and CDR2 YYNGEE. V lost 0 bases to trimming and J lost 6 bases; unmatched junction nucleotides: 10. The clonotype comes from an adult who was a healthcare worker with PCR-confirmed SARS-CoV-2 infection or an uninfected control (not recorded which). This chain connects TRBV9 to TRBJ2-7; the match to TRBD2 covers 9 bases. Source material: whole blood. Here the CDR3 reads CASSVASGIGFTEQYF. CDR3 DNA sequence: TGTGCCAGCAGCGTAGCTAGCGGGATAGGTTTTACCGAGCAGTACTTC. Looking up the rest from reference TRBV9 and TRBJ2-7 gives the full variable domain: DSGVTQTPKHLITATGQRVTLRCSPRSGDLSVYWYQQSLDQGLQFLIQYYNGEERAKGNILERFSAQQFPDLHSELNLSSLELGDSALYFCASSVASGIGFTEQYFGPGTRLTVT.